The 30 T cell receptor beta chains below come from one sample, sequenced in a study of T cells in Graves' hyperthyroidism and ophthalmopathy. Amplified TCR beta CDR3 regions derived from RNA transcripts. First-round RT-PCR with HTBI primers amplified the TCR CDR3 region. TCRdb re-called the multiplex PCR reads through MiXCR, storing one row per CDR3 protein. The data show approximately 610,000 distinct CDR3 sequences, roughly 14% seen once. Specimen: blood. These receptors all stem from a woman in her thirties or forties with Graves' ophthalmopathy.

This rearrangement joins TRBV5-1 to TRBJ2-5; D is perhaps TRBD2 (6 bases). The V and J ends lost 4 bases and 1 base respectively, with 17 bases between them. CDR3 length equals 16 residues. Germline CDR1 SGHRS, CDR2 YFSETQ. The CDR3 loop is CASSPGDFNPQETQYF. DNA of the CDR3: TGCGCCAGCAGCCCGGGGGACTTTAACCCCCAAGAGACCCAGTACTTC.

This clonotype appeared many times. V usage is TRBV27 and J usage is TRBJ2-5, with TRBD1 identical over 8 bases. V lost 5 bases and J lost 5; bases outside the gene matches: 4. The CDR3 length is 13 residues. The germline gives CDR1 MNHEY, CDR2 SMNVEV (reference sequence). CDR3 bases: TGTGCCAGCAGTAAGAACAGGGGGGAGACCCAGTACTTC. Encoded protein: CASSKNRGETQYF.

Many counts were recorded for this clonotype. The CDR3 nucleotides are TGTGCCAGCAGTTTAATGGGACAGGGGGACACTGAAGCTTTCTTT. Translated, it gives CASSLMGQGDTEAFF. The chain links TRBV28 to TRBJ1-1; TRBD1 agrees at 11 bases. Per the germline V gene, CDR1 is MDHEN and CDR2 is SYDVKM. Losses at the gene ends were 2 bases for V and 3 bases for J; bases not matched to a gene: 2. This CDR3 contains 15 residues.

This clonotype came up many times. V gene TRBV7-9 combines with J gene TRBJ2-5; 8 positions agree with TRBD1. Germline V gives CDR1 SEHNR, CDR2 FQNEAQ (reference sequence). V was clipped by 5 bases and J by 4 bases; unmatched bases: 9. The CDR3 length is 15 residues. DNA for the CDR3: TGTGCCAGCAGCGCGCGGACAGGGACTGGAGAGACCCAGTACTTC. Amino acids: CASSARTGTGETQYF.

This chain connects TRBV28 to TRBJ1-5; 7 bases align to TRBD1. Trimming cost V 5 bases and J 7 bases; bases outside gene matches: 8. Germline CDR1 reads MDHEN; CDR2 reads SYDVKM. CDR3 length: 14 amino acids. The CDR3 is CASSLLTGRQPQHF. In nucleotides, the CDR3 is TGTGCCAGCAGTCTGTTGACAGGGAGGCAGCCCCAGCATTTT. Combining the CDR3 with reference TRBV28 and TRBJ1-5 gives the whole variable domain DVKVTQSSRYLVKRTGEKVFLECVQDMDHENMFWYRQDPGLGLRLIYFSYDVKMKEKGDIPEGYSVSREKKERFSLILESASTNQTSMYLCASSLLTGRQPQHFGDGTRLSIL.

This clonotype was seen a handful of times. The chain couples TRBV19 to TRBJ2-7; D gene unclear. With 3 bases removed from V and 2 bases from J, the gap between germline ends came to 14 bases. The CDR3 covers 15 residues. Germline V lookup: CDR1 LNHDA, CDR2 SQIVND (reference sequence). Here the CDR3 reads CASSILPDSTYEQYF. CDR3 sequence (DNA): TGTGCCAGTAGTATCCTACCGGATTCTACCTACGAGCAGTACTTC.

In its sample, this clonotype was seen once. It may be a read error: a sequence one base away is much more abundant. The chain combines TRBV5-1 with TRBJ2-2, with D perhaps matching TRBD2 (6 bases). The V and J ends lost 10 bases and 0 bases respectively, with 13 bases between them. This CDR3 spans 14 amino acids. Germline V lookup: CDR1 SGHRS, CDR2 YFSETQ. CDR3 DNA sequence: TGCGCCTGCAAGCGGGCCACGAACACCGGGGAGCTGTTTTTT. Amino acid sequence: CACKRATNTGELFF.

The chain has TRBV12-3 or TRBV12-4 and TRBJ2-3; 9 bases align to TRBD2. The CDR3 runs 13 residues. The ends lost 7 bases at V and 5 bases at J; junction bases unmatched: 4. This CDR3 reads CASTELAGDTQYF. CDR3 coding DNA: TGTGCCAGCACTGAACTAGCGGGAGATACGCAGTATTTT.

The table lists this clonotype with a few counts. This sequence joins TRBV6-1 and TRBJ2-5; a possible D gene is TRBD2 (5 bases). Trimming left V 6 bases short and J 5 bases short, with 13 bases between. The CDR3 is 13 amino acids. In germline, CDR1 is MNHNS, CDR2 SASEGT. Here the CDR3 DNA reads TGTGCCAGCAGCGAGGGAATTCTCGAGACCCAGTACTTC. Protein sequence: CASSEGILETQYF.

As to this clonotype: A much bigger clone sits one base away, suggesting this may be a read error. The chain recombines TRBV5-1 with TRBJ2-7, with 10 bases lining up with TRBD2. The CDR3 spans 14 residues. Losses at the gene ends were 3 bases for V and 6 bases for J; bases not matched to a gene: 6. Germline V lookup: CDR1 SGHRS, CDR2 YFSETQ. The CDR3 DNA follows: TGCGCCAGCAGCTACGTCCCTAGCGGGAGCGAGCAGTACTTC. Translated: CASSYVPSGSEQYF. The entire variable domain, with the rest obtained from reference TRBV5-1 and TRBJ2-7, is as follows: KAGVTQTPRYLIKTRGQQVTLSCSPISGHRSVSWYQQTPGQGLQFLFEYFSETQRNKGNFPGRFSGRQFSNSRSEMNVSTLELGDSALYLCASSYVPSGSEQYFGPGTRLTVT.

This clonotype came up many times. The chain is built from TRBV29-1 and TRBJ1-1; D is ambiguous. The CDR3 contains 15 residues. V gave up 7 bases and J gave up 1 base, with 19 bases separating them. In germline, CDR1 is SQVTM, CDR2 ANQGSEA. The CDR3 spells CSGMRAVQPNTEAFF. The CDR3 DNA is TGCAGCGGGATGAGGGCGGTACAGCCGAACACTGAAGCTTTCTTT.

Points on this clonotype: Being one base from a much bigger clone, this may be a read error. CDR3 bases: TGTGCCAGCAGTCGTAGCGTGGCGTCAGAGACCCAGTACTTC. As protein: CASSRSVASETQYF. The chain links TRBV6-1 to TRBJ2-5; possibly TRBD2 for D (5 bases). The CDR3 sequence is 14 residues long. In germline, CDR1 is MNHNS, CDR2 SASEGT. V lost 5 bases and J 4 bases, leaving 14 bases between the germline ends.

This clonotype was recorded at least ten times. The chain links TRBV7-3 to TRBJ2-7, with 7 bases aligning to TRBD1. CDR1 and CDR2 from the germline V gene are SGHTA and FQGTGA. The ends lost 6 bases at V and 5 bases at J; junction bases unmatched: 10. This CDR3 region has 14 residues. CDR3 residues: CASSISGQSHEQYF. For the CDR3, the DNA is TGTGCCAGCAGTATATCGGGACAGAGCCACGAGCAGTACTTC. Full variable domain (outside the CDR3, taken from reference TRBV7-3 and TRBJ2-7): GAGVSQTPSNKVTEKGKYVELRCDPISGHTALYWYRQSLGQGPEFLIYFQGTGAADDSGLPNDRFFAVRPEGSVSTLKIQRTERGDSAVYLCASSISGQSHEQYFGPGTRLTVT.

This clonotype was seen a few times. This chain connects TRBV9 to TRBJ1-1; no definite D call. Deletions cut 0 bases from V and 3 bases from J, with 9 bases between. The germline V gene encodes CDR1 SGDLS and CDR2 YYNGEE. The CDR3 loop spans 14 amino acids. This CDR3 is CASSVAPTHTEAFF. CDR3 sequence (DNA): TGTGCCAGCAGCGTAGCCCCAACTCACACTGAAGCTTTCTTT.

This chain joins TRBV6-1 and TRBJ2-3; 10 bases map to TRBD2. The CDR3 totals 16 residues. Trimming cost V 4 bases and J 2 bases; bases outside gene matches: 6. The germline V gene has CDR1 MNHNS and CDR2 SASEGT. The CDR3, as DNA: TGTGCCAGCAGTGGTCTAGCGGGAGTTCTCACAGATACGCAGTATTTT. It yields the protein CASSGLAGVLTDTQYF.

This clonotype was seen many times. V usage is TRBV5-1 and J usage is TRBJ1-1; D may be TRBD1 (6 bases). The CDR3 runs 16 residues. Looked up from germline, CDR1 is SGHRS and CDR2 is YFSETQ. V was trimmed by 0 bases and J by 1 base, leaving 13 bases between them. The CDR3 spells CASSLEQGASNTEAFF. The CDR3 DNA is TGCGCCAGCAGCTTGGAACAGGGCGCTTCGAACACTGAAGCTTTCTTT.

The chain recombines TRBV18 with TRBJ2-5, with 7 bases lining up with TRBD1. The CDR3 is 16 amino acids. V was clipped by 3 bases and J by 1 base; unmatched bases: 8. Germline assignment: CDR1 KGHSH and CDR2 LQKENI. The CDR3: CASSPTLTGLQETQYF. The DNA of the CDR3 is TGTGCCAGCTCACCTACCCTGACAGGGCTCCAAGAGACCCAGTACTTC.

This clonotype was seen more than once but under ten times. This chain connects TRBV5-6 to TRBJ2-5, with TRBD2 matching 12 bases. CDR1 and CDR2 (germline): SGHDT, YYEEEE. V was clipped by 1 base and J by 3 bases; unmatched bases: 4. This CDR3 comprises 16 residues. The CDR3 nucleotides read TGTGCCAGCAGCTTGTTCGGACTAGCGGGAAAAGAGACCCAGTACTTC. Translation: CASSLFGLAGKETQYF.

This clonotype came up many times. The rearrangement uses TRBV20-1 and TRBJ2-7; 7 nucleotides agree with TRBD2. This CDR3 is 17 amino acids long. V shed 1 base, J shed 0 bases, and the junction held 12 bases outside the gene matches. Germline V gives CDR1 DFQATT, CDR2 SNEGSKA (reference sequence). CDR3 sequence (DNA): TGCAGTGCTAGAGGGGACGACGGGAGGCTTTCCTCCTACGAGCAGTACTTC. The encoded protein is CSARGDDGRLSSYEQYF.

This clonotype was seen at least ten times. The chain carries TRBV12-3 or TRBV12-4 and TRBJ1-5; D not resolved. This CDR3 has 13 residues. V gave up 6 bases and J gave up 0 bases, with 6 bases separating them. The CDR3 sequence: CASRTYSNQPQHF. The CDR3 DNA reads TGTGCCAGCAGGACCTATAGCAATCAGCCCCAGCATTTT.

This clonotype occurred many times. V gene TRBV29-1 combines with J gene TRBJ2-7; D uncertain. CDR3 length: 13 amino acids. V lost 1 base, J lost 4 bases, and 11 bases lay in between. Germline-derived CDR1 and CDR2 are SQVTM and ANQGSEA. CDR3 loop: CSVEGAGRYEQYF. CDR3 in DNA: TGCAGCGTTGAAGGTGCAGGTCGGTACGAGCAGTACTTC.

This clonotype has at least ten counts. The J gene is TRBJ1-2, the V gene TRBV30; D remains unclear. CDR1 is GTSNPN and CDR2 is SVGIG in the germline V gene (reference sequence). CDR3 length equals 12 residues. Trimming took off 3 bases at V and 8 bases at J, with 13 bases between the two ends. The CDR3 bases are TGTGCCTGGAGCGTGAATGGCCCCGGCTACACCTTC. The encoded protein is CAWSVNGPGYTF.

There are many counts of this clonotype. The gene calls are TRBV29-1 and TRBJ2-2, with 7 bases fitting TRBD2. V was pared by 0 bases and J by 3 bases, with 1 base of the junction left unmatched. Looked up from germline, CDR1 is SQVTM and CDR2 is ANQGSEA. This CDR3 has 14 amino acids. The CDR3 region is CSVEEREYTGELFF. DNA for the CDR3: TGCAGCGTTGAAGAGCGGGAGTACACCGGGGAGCTGTTTTTT.

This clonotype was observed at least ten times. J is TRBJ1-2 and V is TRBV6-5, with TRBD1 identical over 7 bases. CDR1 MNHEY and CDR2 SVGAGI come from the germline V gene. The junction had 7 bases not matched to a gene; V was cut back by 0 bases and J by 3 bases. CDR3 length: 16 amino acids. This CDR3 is CASSYSGRQGYYGYTF. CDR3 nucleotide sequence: TGTGCCAGCAGTTACTCGGGCCGACAGGGCTACTATGGCTACACCTTC.

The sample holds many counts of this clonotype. CDR3 region: CASSTRGEYTEAFF. DNA for the CDR3: TGTGCCAGCAGTACCAGGGGAGAGTACACTGAAGCTTTCTTT. The V and J genes are TRBV6-1 and TRBJ1-1, with D possibly being TRBD1 (6 bases). Germline CDR1 is MNHNS and CDR2 is SASEGT. V lost 5 bases, J lost 3 bases, and 13 bases lay in between. This CDR3 comprises 14 residues.

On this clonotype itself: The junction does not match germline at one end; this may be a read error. The CDR3 coding sequence is TGTGCCAGTAGGAACAGGGGTACTGGGGTCAACGTCCTGACTTTC. This sequence encodes CASRNRGTGVNVLTF. The chain joins TRBV19 to TRBJ2-6, with 7 bases matching TRBD1. The CDR3 consists of 15 residues. Germline V lookup: CDR1 LNHDA, CDR2 SQIVND (reference sequence). The whole variable domain, filled in from reference TRBV19 and TRBJ2-6, reads DGGITQSPKYLFRKEGQNVTLSCEQNLNHDAMYWYRQDPGQGLRLIYYSQIVNDFQKGDIAEGYSVSREKKESFPLTVTSAQKNPTAFYLCASRNRGTGVNVLTFGAGSRLTVL.

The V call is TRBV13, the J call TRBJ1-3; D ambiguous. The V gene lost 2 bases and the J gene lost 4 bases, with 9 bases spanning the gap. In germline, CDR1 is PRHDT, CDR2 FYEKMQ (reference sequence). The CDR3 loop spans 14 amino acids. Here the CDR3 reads CASSLIGRGNTIYF. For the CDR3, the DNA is TGTGCCAGCAGCTTAATAGGTCGAGGAAACACCATATATTTT.

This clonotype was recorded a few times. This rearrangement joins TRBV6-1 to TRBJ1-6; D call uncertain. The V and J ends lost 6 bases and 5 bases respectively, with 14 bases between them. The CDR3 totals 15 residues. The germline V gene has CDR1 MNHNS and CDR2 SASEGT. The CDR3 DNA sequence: TGTGCCAGCAGGCCTCCGGTCGGCGATAATTCACCCCTCCACTTT. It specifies CASRPPVGDNSPLHF.

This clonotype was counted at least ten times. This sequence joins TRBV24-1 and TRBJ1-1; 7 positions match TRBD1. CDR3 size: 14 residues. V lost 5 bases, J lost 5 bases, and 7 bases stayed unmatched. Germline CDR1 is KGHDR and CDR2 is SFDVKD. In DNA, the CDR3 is TGTGCCACCAGTGGGAATGCACAGGGGACTGAAGCTTTCTTT. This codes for CATSGNAQGTEAFF.

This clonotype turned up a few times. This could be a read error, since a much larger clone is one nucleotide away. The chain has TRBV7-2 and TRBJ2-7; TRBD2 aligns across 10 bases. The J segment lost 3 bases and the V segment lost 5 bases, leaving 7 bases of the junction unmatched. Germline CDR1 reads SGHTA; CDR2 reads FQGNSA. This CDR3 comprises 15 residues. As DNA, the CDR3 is TGTGCCAGCAGCCGGAGACTAGCGGGCTACTACGAGCAGTACTTC. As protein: CASSRRLAGYYEQYF. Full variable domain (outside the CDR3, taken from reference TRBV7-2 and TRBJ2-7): GAGVSQSPSNKVTEKGKDVELRCDPISGHTALYWYRQSLGQGLEFLIYFQGNSAPDKSGLPSDRFSAERTGGSVSTLTIQRTQQEDSAVYLCASSRRLAGYYEQYFGPGTRLTVT.